A single TCR beta chain is shown here with its context. Its specificity is not known. A second about 7 to 12 cycle PCR used barcoded and J-beta primers. Every cDNA molecule carried a tag from a template-switch adaptor bearing 12 random nucleotides. MiXCR was run by TCRdb on the 5' RACE reads, yielding one entry per CDR3 protein. The sample holds about 800,000 distinct CDR3 sequences, 46% seen once. The source of the sample is a study of blood T cells in healthy people across ages. General observations from the study: Strong correlation linked observed beta diversity and percent naive T cells. TCR beta diversity per million T cells fell roughly linearly with age.

The germline V gene has CDR1 KGHSH and CDR2 LQKENI. CDR3 length: 14 amino acids. Unmatched junction bases numbered 8, after V lost 3 bases and J lost 7 bases. Material for sequencing was blood. This TCR derives from a man at least 80 years old in good health. J is TRBJ2-7 and V is TRBV18, with TRBD1 identical over 8 bases. CDR3 protein: CASSPGTGQTEQYF. CDR3 nucleotides: TGTGCCAGCTCACCTGGGACAGGCCAGACGGAGCAGTACTTC.